The TCR beta chain described here comes from a study of blood T cells in healthy people across ages. About the research overall: There was about one barcoded beta molecule captured by template switching per two T cells.

Remarks on this clonotype: Its antigen is unidentified.

The CDR3 loop spans 16 amino acids. Germline values: CDR1 LNHNV, CDR2 YYDKDF (reference sequence). After removal of 5 bases from V and 12 bases from J, the junction contained 18 bases not matched to a gene. A sample-barcoded 5' primer and a J-beta primer mix were used in a second PCR of about 7 to 12 cycles. Per-sample output comprised a minimum of 2.5 million paired-end reads containing CDR3. Each CDR3 protein gets one entry after TCRdb re-called the 5' RACE reads with MiXCR. The sample carries some 1.7 million distinct CDR3 sequences, about 28% recorded once. The study, taken as a whole, reports: PBMCs left unsorted prevented a conclusive naive versus antigen-experienced comparison.

The rearrangement joins TRBV15 to TRBJ2-7; 11 nucleotides agree with TRBD1. The specimen was blood. The sequence was collected from a woman aged 25 to 45 in good health. CDR3 nucleotides: TGTGCCACCAGCGAGTCCCGGGACAGGGGGTTATACGAGTTGTACTTC. Translating gives CATSESRDRGLYELYF.